This T cell receptor beta chain derives from a study of blood T cell repertoires in COVID-19. About the study: Spain, Italy and the United States supplied samples that represented acute and convalescent COVID-19. Sources were T cells, B-cell-depleted T cells, or PBMCs; the material itself was cDNA or gDNA.

In the original processing: Estimation of nucleated cell counts was performed using reference gene primer amplification. Measured with immunoSEQ multiplex PCR; TCRdb has only the in-frame clones, and not every one. That table supplies the V and J calls and clone size; D and trimming were determined from the DNA. The table records 200,000 to 250,000 clones, 84% of them present only once. V was shortened by 4 bases and J by 3 bases, with 14 bases between the two germline ends. The CDR3 covers 14 residues. Germline CDR1 SGHRS, CDR2 YFSETQ. The source material was peripheral blood. This TCR derives from a woman older than 75 with active or convalescent COVID-19. The J gene is TRBJ2-7, the V gene TRBV5-1; the D gene is possibly TRBD1 (6 bases). In DNA form, the CDR3 reads TGCGCCAGCAGCGCGAGGACAGCGGACTACGAGCAGTACTTC. Translation gives CASSARTADYEQYF.